This T cell receptor beta chain was recovered during a study of sequential checkpoint blockade in melanoma. Clones were sequenced by immunoSEQ multiplex PCR, and TCRdb holds only the in-frame ones, with some missing. The table lists approximately 15,000 clones, 70% to 85% of them singletons. The treatment was: randomized to nivolumab then ipilimumab (arm A) or the reverse (arm B). From thawed PBMCs, live CD3+CD8+ cells negative for CD19 and CD56 were sorted. Germline CDR1 reads MNHEY; CDR2 reads SMNVEV (reference sequence). CDR3 length: 13 residues. Trimming shortened V by 4 bases and J by 1 base, and 8 bases separated the two germline ends.

The sample consisted of CD8+ T cells sorted from blood (inferred from file names), taken from a patient given nivolumab and ipilimumab in sequence. The clonotype originates from a human donor with melanoma. J is TRBJ2-7 and V is TRBV27; D ambiguous. In nucleotides, the CDR3 is TGTGCCAGCAGTTCCCTCGGGTCCTACGAGCAGTACTTC. This gives the protein CASSSLGSYEQYF.